A selection of T cell receptor beta chains follows, all from one sample in a study of vaccination effects on CD4 cells after COVID-19. The data were produced by immunoSEQ multiplex PCR, yet TCRdb's version contains in-frame clones alone and is incomplete. The profile covers about 25,000 clones, with approximately 73% appearing a single time and about 5.3% taken by the ten largest. These TCRs are of unknown antigen specificity. Source: CD4+ T cells from PBMCs cultured with SARS-CoV-2 spike peptides, taken before COVID-19 vaccination. These TCRs come from a human donor who received a COVID-19 vaccine. Both conserved end residues are trimmed from each CDR3.

J,V,CDR3
TRBJ2-5,TRBV12-5,ASGLGSWETQY
TRBJ1-2,TRBV19,ASRPRGSSRGYT
TRBJ1-2,TRBV5-4,ASSLGQGPGYYYGYT
TRBJ2-1,TRBV7-9,ASSLSGQGARNEQF
TRBJ2-1,TRBV11-3,ASSPEKGWEGYNEQF
TRBJ2-2,TRBV5-1,ANSSTGRDTGELF
TRBJ1-6,TRBV6-4,ASSPGTGENSPLH
TRBJ2-1,TRBV25-1,ASSTSTRYYNEQF
TRBJ1-2,TRBV5-1,ASSEQGNYGYT
TRBJ2-7,TRBV20-1,SAREGLEQY
TRBJ1-6,TRBV19,ASSIGTTAVGSPLH
TRBJ1-1,TRBV18,ASSPLNKMNTEAF
TRBJ2-6,TRBV5-4,ASSSRGTGANVLT
TRBJ1-5,TRBV30,AWSLQGNQPQH
TRBJ1-1,TRBV29-1,SVTAGNTEAF
TRBJ1-5,TRBV6-4,ASSDRSGTGDY
TRBJ2-7,TRBV7-9,ASSKLDEQY
TRBJ1-1,TRBV20-1,SASEAF
TRBJ2-7,TRBV5-1,ASSFLIAGGTSYEQY
TRBJ2-5,TRBV3-1/TRBV3-2,ASSQDLLSGDKIWETQY
TRBJ2-7,TRBV9,ASSVGQRTTDEQY
TRBJ2-5,TRBV3-1/TRBV3-2,ASVLSSDQETQY
TRBJ1-1,TRBV4-2,ASSQGALNTEAF
TRBJ2-5,TRBV6-5,ASSYAGGSETQY
TRBJ2-3,TRBV5-1,ASSLQGSGTDTQY
TRBJ2-5,TRBV7-9,ASSLASVGTQY
TRBJ1-4,TRBV3-1/TRBV3-2,ASSNREKLF
TRBJ1-2,TRBV27,ASSLGNSRGYT
TRBJ2-5,TRBV5-4,ASSPGLAGGPEETQY
TRBJ2-6,TRBV4-1,ASSPGTGTRGTGANVLT
TRBJ1-2,TRBV3-1/TRBV3-2,ASSQDRAGLYGYT